This T cell receptor (beta chain) emerged from a study of CD4 T cells in relation to SARS-CoV-2 and coronaviruses. The CDR3 has 17 residues. The V gene end was trimmed by 3 bases and the J gene end by 1 base; junction bases not matched to a gene: 8. CDR1 and CDR2 (germline): MGHRA, YSYEKL. Sequenced by immunoSEQ multiplex PCR; TCRdb stores in-frame clones only, minus some. The repertoire holds 50,000 to 65,000 clones, with 90% to 95% as singletons. The receptor comes from an adult with COVID-19. The sequenced sample consisted of naive CD4+ T cells from PBMCs. Subset: naive CD4+ T cells isolated by negative enrichment. The chain links TRBV4-1 to TRBJ1-1; 10 nucleotides match TRBD1. For the CDR3, the DNA is TGCGCCAGCAGCCATCCGGGACAGGGGAGAGAGAACACTGAAGCTTTCTTT. As protein: CASSHPGQGRENTEAFF.